Following are 9 T cell receptor beta chains from one sample sequenced in a study of T cell responses to AZD1222 COVID-19 vaccine. Sequencing was performed with immunoSEQ multiplex PCR; in TCRdb, only in-frame clones are kept and a portion is missing. The repertoire holds around 100,000 clones, with about 88% as singletons. Sequences were derived from peripheral blood, sampled on day 0 of AZD1222 vaccination. These receptors all stem from an adult in good health.

This clone was recorded once. Since a much larger clone is just one base distant, this may be a read error. It is likely a read error, because the conserved phenylalanine at the end of the CDR3 is missing. J is TRBJ1-1 and V is TRBV29-1, with 9 bases aligning to TRBD1. J lost 6 bases, V lost 6 bases, and 11 bases had no gene match. CDR1 SQVTM and CDR2 ANQGSEA come from the germline V gene. The CDR3 totals 14 residues. The CDR3 loop is CSVAGQGRLSEAFL. CDR3 DNA: TGCAGCGTGGCCGGACAGGGGCGATTGTCTGAAGCTTTCCTT.

The chain employs TRBV5-1 and TRBJ1-1; a weak D match, TRBD1 (6 bases). The germline V gene has CDR1 SGHRS and CDR2 YFSETQ. V was cut by 4 bases and J by 1 base, with 14 bases left in between. This CDR3 comprises 15 residues. The DNA of the CDR3 is TGCGCCAGCAGCCCCTTAGACAGGACGAACACTGAAGCTTTCTTT. Its translation is CASSPLDRTNTEAFF.

CDR3 loop: CASSLNTEAFF. The DNA of the CDR3 is TGTGCCAGCAGCTTGAACACTGAAGCTTTCTTT. The J gene is TRBJ1-1, the V gene TRBV5-6, with D uncertain. The CDR3 covers 11 residues. The germline V gene has CDR1 SGHDT and CDR2 YYEEEE. Between the trimmed V and J ends, which lost 1 base and 2 bases, there was a span of 0 bases.

The gene calls are TRBV7-9 and TRBJ2-1; D is unclear. The CDR3 consists of 13 residues. Per germline, CDR1 SEHNR and CDR2 FQNEAQ (reference sequence). V gave up 1 base and J gave up 6 bases, with 7 bases separating them. DNA of the CDR3: TGTGCCAGCAGCTTAGGCCAATTCAATGAGCAGTTCTTC. Protein: CASSLGQFNEQFF.

The chain links TRBV3-1 (or the pseudogene TRBV3-2) to TRBJ2-1; D might be TRBD1 or TRBD2, each matching 6 bases. This CDR3 is built from 15 residues. Germline values: CDR1 LGHDT, CDR2 YNNKEL (reference sequence). Trimming took 5 bases from V and 7 from J, leaving 18 bases between them. The chain's CDR3 is CASSERGTGRNEQFF. The CDR3 DNA is TGTGCCAGCAGCGAAAGGGGAACAGGGAGGAATGAGCAGTTCTTC.

CDR3 sequence (DNA): TGCAGTGCGTATGACAGGTACCAAGAGACCCAGTACTTC. Translated: CSAYDRYQETQYF. The chain carries TRBV29-1 and TRBJ2-5, with D possibly TRBD1 on 6 matching bases. The CDR3 has 13 amino acids. Germline V lookup: CDR1 SQVTM, CDR2 ANQGSEA.

The V call is TRBV7-2, the J call TRBJ2-5; 12 bases align to TRBD2. Per germline, CDR1 SGHTA and CDR2 FQGNSA. With V trimmed by 5 bases and J by 4 bases, 2 bases remained unmatched. This CDR3 has 14 amino acids. DNA for the CDR3: TGTGCCAGCAGCCCGACTAGCGGGAGAGAGACCCAGTACTTC. Translating it yields CASSPTSGRETQYF.

V usage is TRBV5-1 and J usage is TRBJ2-3; no definite D call. V dropped 7 bases and J dropped 2 bases, with 17 bases sitting between them. Germline lookup yields CDR1 SGHRS and CDR2 YFSETQ. This CDR3 region has 15 residues. The DNA of the CDR3 is TGCGCCAGCCAAATACAAGGGCCGGACACAGATACGCAGTATTTT. This gives the protein CASQIQGPDTDTQYF.

The rearrangement links TRBV5-5 to TRBJ1-1, with a weak D call TRBD1 (5 bases). The CDR3 contains 16 residues. The V end was cut by 4 bases, the J end by 6 bases, with 22 bases between. CDR1 is SGHKS, CDR2 YYEKEE, per germline (reference sequence). The CDR3 bases are TGTGCCAGCAGCCAAAAGGGAGCGGGGCGGTCCCCTGAAGCTTTCTTT. The encoded protein is CASSQKGAGRSPEAFF. Complete variable domain (other parts from reference TRBV5-5 and TRBJ1-1): DAGVTQSPTHLIKTRGQQVTLRCSPISGHKSVSWYQQVLGQGPQFIFQYYEKEERGRGNFPDRFSARQFPNYSSELNVNALLLGDSALYLCASSQKGAGRSPEAFFGQGTRLTVV.